The 21 T cell receptor beta chains given below trace back to one sample, sequenced in a study of blood T cell repertoires in COVID-19. Repertoires were generated with immunoSEQ multiplex PCR, while TCRdb's copy carries only in-frame clones and drops some. The repertoire holds roughly 250,000 clones, with more than 80% as singletons. Sequenced sample: peripheral blood. All receptors derive from a middle-aged woman with acute or convalescent COVID-19.

This sequence joins TRBV3-1 (or the pseudogene TRBV3-2) and TRBJ2-3; 12 bases match TRBD2. Losses at the gene ends were 0 bases for V and 1 base for J; bases not matched to a gene: 8. This CDR3 is built from 19 residues. Germline V gives CDR1 LGHDT, CDR2 YNNKEL (reference sequence). CDR3 residues: CASSQEGLAGGLGTDTQYF. DNA of the CDR3: TGTGCCAGCAGCCAAGAAGGGCTAGCGGGGGGGCTAGGCACAGATACGCAGTATTTT.

This chain uses TRBV5-1 with TRBJ2-1; 9 nucleotides agree with TRBD2. Germline CDR1 and CDR2: SGHRS and YFSETQ. V shed 0 bases and J 7 bases; nucleotides not matched to a gene: 17. This CDR3 has 19 residues. The CDR3 spells CASSLGSSGGTTGENEQFF. For the CDR3, the DNA is TGCGCCAGCAGCTTGGGGAGTAGCGGGGGAACCACCGGAGAGAATGAGCAGTTCTTC.

Written as DNA, the CDR3 is TGCGCCAGCCGACCCCTCAGGGGAGATACGCAGTATTTT. Translated, it gives CASRPLRGDTQYF. The chain combines TRBV5-1 with TRBJ2-3, with D possibly being TRBD1 (6 bases). The V end was cut by 7 bases, the J end by 5 bases, with 14 bases between. The CDR3 length is 13 residues. The germline gives CDR1 SGHRS, CDR2 YFSETQ.

The chain combines TRBV29-1 with TRBJ1-2; D call uncertain. V shed 7 bases and J shed 4 bases, with 19 bases lying between them. The length of the CDR3 is 14 residues. Per germline, CDR1 SQVTM and CDR2 ANQGSEA. Written as DNA, the CDR3 is TGCAGCGGGGGTTGGGAGGCCGACGGCTATGGCTACACCTTC. Its translation is CSGGWEADGYGYTF.

The chain carries TRBV9 and TRBJ1-1; possible D gene TRBD1, 5 bases. V lost 7 bases to trimming and J lost 5 bases, with 18 bases between them. CDR1 and CDR2 (germline): SGDLS, YYNGEE. There are 14 residues in the CDR3. CDR3 protein: CASSTHSGGTEAFF. The CDR3 region has the DNA TGTGCCAGCTCAACACATTCTGGGGGGACTGAAGCTTTCTTT. The whole variable domain, filled in from reference TRBV9 and TRBJ1-1, reads DSGVTQTPKHLITATGQRVTLRCSPRSGDLSVYWYQQSLDQGLQFLIQYYNGEERAKGNILERFSAQQFPDLHSELNLSSLELGDSALYFCASSTHSGGTEAFFGQGTRLTVV.

V gene TRBV4-1 combines with J gene TRBJ1-2, with 10 bases lining up with TRBD1. Per germline, CDR1 MGHRA and CDR2 YSYEKL. This CDR3 has 18 amino acids. V trimming: 4 bases; J trimming: 1 base; junction bases outside the gene matches: 12. In DNA form, the CDR3 reads TGCGCCAGCAGCCGGGTCCCGGGACAGGGGATGGGTAACTATGGCTACACCTTC. Translated, it gives CASSRVPGQGMGNYGYTF.

This rearrangement joins TRBV7-2 to TRBJ1-2; 8 nucleotides line up with TRBD1. The CDR3 runs 17 residues. Germline trimming cut 5 bases from V and 6 bases from J; bases unmatched to any gene: 17. In germline, CDR1 is SGHTA, CDR2 FQGNSA. The CDR3 spells CASSPKTDRGSRDGYTF. The DNA for the CDR3 is TGTGCCAGCAGCCCAAAAACAGACAGGGGAAGTCGAGATGGCTACACCTTC.

This clone was seen once. This chain links TRBV24-1 with TRBJ1-2; the D gene is possibly TRBD1 (5 bases). The CDR3 is 14 amino acids. V lost 5 bases to trimming and J lost 4 bases, with 13 bases between them. Looked up from germline, CDR1 is KGHDR and CDR2 is SFDVKD. The DNA of the CDR3 is TGTGCCACCAGTGGCGGGACGCAGCCCTATGGCTACACCTTC. This gives the protein CATSGGTQPYGYTF.

This sequence joins TRBV24-1 and TRBJ1-2; D is undetermined. Germline V gene lookup returns CDR1 KGHDR and CDR2 SFDVKD. The CDR3 extends over 13 amino acids. V was shortened by 3 bases and J by 6 bases, with 10 bases between the two germline ends. CDR3 in amino acids: CATSDGHTDGYTF. The CDR3 bases are TGTGCCACCAGTGATGGGCATACGGATGGCTACACCTTC.

J is TRBJ1-2 and V is TRBV19; D gene uncertain. This CDR3 region has 13 residues. Trimming took 1 base from V and 6 from J, leaving 9 bases between them. Germline V gives CDR1 LNHDA, CDR2 SQIVND (reference sequence). The CDR3 DNA reads as TGTGCCAGTAGTATAGTGAAGACTAATGGCTACACCTTC. Translation gives CASSIVKTNGYTF.

As DNA, the CDR3 is TGTGCCAGCAGTTACGATGGGACAGAGAACACTGAAGCTTTCTTT. This encodes CASSYDGTENTEAFF. The rearrangement uses TRBV27 and TRBJ1-1; 7 bases agree with TRBD1. V dropped 4 bases and J dropped 1; count of bases not matched to a gene: 6. The length of the CDR3 is 15 residues. Germline V gives CDR1 MNHEY, CDR2 SMNVEV (reference sequence).

V and J are TRBV5-1 and TRBJ2-1; no clear D. Germline values: CDR1 SGHRS, CDR2 YFSETQ. Trimming took off 7 bases at V and 7 bases at J, with 9 bases between the two ends. The CDR3 covers 11 residues. The CDR3 here is CASSFGNEQFF. CDR3 nucleotides: TGCGCCAGCTCATTCGGGAATGAGCAGTTCTTC.

The chain recombines TRBV3-1 (or the pseudogene TRBV3-2) with TRBJ1-3; no definite D call. The V and J ends lost 0 bases and 10 bases respectively, with 25 bases between them. Germline values: CDR1 LGHDT, CDR2 YNNKEL (reference sequence). The CDR3 totals 18 residues. The DNA for the CDR3 is TGTGCCAGCAGCCAAGATTATGAAAGGTCCTACCCGTCGGGGACCATATATTTT. This translates into CASSQDYERSYPSGTIYF.

This chain uses TRBV15 with TRBJ1-3, with 9 bases matching TRBD1. V lost 2 bases, J lost 2 bases, and 4 bases stayed unmatched. Germline V gene data show CDR1 as LNHNV and CDR2 as YYDKDF (reference sequence). The CDR3 loop spans 16 amino acids. CDR3 DNA: TGTGCCACCAGCAGACGGAGGGACAGGGCTGGAAACACCATATATTTT. It yields the protein CATSRRRDRAGNTIYF. Drawing the rest from reference TRBV15 and TRBJ1-3, the complete variable domain is DAMVIQNPRYQVTQFGKPVTLSCSQTLNHNVMYWYQQKSSQAPKLLFHYYDKDFNNEADTPDNFQSRRPNTSFCFLDIRSPGLGDTAMYLCATSRRRDRAGNTIYFGEGSWLTVV.

The V and J genes are TRBV29-1 and TRBJ2-1, with 10 bases that match TRBD2. Germline CDR1 is SQVTM and CDR2 is ANQGSEA. J lost 7 bases, V lost 7 bases, and 10 bases had no gene match. This CDR3 contains 14 residues. CDR3 loop: CSARIAGGRNEQFF. The CDR3 bases are TGCAGCGCCCGTATAGCGGGGGGCCGGAATGAGCAGTTCTTC.

This chain uses TRBV7-9 with TRBJ1-1; 10 positions match TRBD1. CDR1 SEHNR and CDR2 FQNEAQ come from the germline V gene (reference sequence). The J segment lost 5 bases and the V segment lost 5 bases, leaving 5 bases of the junction unmatched. This CDR3 has 14 amino acids. As DNA, the CDR3 is TGTGCCAGCAGCATTAGACAGGGGGCTACTGAAGCTTTCTTT. Its translation: CASSIRQGATEAFF.

The chain links TRBV6-5 to TRBJ1-2; 9 positions match TRBD1. Per the germline V gene, CDR1 is MNHEY and CDR2 is SVGAGI. The CDR3 is made up of 15 amino acids. The V segment lost 2 bases and the J segment 2 bases; nucleotides outside the gene matches: 3. The CDR3 coding sequence is TGTGCCAGCAGTTACGTGGGACAGGGAAACTATGGCTACACCTTC. Translated, it gives CASSYVGQGNYGYTF.

The rearrangement uses TRBV19 and TRBJ2-3; TRBD1 aligns across 7 bases. Germline-derived CDR1 and CDR2 are LNHDA and SQIVND (reference sequence). Unmatched junction bases numbered 9, after V lost 3 bases and J lost 6 bases. CDR3 length: 15 amino acids. CDR3 protein: CASSIKTGPKDTQYF. For the CDR3, the DNA is TGTGCCAGTAGTATTAAGACAGGGCCTAAGGATACGCAGTATTTT.

The chain combines TRBV29-1 with TRBJ1-2, with D maybe TRBD1 (6 bases). CDR3 length equals 11 residues. Germline CDR1 is SQVTM and CDR2 is ANQGSEA. V was pared by 6 bases and J by 6 bases, with 11 bases between. The CDR3 DNA sequence: TGCAGCGTCGACACAGGGAATGGCTACACCTTC. Its translation is CSVDTGNGYTF.

V and J are TRBV27 and TRBJ1-1, with a weak D call TRBD1 (5 bases). V shed 3 bases and J shed 5 bases, with 10 bases lying between them. CDR1 and CDR2 from the germline V gene are MNHEY and SMNVEV (reference sequence). This CDR3 is 13 amino acids long. The CDR3 DNA reads TGTGCCAGCAGTTTTTATCAGGGTACTGAAGCTTTCTTT. It encodes CASSFYQGTEAFF.

The chain links TRBV3-1 (or the pseudogene TRBV3-2) to TRBJ1-6; TRBD1 aligns across 8 bases. There are 15 residues in the CDR3. CDR1 is LGHDT and CDR2 is YNNKEL in the germline V gene (reference sequence). V shed 5 bases and J 9 bases; nucleotides not matched to a gene: 9. The CDR3, as DNA: TGTGCCAGCAGCTCCCGGACAGGGCAGGGTTCACCCCTCCACTTT. It specifies CASSSRTGQGSPLHF.